The 12 T cell receptor beta chains in this list originate from one sample, sequenced in a study of T cell responses to AZD1222 COVID-19 vaccine. Only in-frame clones appear in the TCRdb table, and some are missing; sequencing was by immunoSEQ multiplex PCR. The data hold more than 110,000 clones, with 89% observed a single time. The input for sequencing was peripheral blood, taken on day 0 of AZD1222 vaccination. Receptors were obtained from an adult in good health.

This clone appeared once. The genes are TRBV6-5 and TRBJ2-1; D call uncertain. Germline CDR1 reads MNHEY; CDR2 reads SVGAGI. Trimming shortened V by 0 bases and J by 15 bases, and 18 bases separated the two germline ends. The CDR3 covers 14 residues. The CDR3 is CASSYSSSNLAAFF. CDR3 DNA sequence: TGTGCCAGCAGTTACTCCTCCTCCAATCTTGCGGCGTTCTTC.

The rearrangement uses TRBV15 and TRBJ1-2; 9 bases match TRBD1. This CDR3 contains 15 residues. V lost 5 bases to trimming and J lost 4 bases; unmatched junction nucleotides: 8. CDR1 and CDR2 from the germline V gene are LNHNV and YYDKDF (reference sequence). The CDR3 DNA reads TGTGCCACCAGCTGGGACAGGGTGACTTTCTATGGCTACACCTTC. This encodes CATSWDRVTFYGYTF.

The V and J genes are TRBV27 and TRBJ2-5; D is uncertain. Looked up from germline, CDR1 is MNHEY and CDR2 is SMNVEV (reference sequence). The CDR3 has 14 residues. V shed 4 bases and J shed 4 bases, with 13 bases lying between them. DNA of the CDR3: TGTGCCAGCAGTTGGCCCAGGTCGGGAGAGACCCAGTACTTC. Encoded protein: CASSWPRSGETQYF.

The V call is TRBV6-6, the J call TRBJ2-7; D possibly corresponds to TRBD2 (6 bases). The V end lost 6 bases, the J end lost 7 bases, and 22 bases lay between the germline ends. The CDR3 covers 15 residues. Per germline, CDR1 MNHNY and CDR2 SVGAGI (reference sequence). The CDR3 is CASSKNRDSLGEQYF. In DNA form, the CDR3 reads TGTGCCAGCAGCAAAAACCGGGACTCCCTGGGGGAGCAGTACTTC.

This chain uses TRBV5-1 with TRBJ1-6, with 8 bases matching TRBD1. The J segment lost 10 bases and the V segment lost 0 bases, leaving 6 bases of the junction unmatched. This CDR3 region has 15 residues. Germline values: CDR1 SGHRS, CDR2 YFSETQ. CDR3 DNA sequence: TGCGCCAGCAGCTTGGGGCCAGGGGGCGAATCACCCCTCCACTTT. It translates to CASSLGPGGESPLHF.

The CDR3 sequence: CAAGGGFTGELFF. Here the CDR3 DNA reads TGTGCCGCTGGGGGGGGTTTCACCGGGGAGCTGTTTTTT. The chain uses TRBV28 and TRBJ2-2; 7 bases line up with TRBD2. CDR3 length equals 13 residues. Germline V gene sequence: CDR1 MDHEN, CDR2 SYDVKM. Trimming at V came to 11 bases and at J to 4 bases, leaving 7 bases not matched to a gene.

This chain links TRBV5-1 with TRBJ1-1; D gene unclear. With 2 bases removed from V and 1 base from J, the gap between germline ends came to 6 bases. This CDR3 comprises 13 residues. The germline V gene has CDR1 SGHRS and CDR2 YFSETQ. The CDR3 protein is CASSFDGNTEAFF. The CDR3 DNA reads as TGCGCCAGCAGCTTTGACGGGAACACTGAAGCTTTCTTT.

The chain joins TRBV28 to TRBJ2-5; TRBD1 aligns across 10 bases. Trimming took 7 bases from V and 4 from J; bases not matched to a gene: 12. Germline CDR1 is MDHEN and CDR2 is SYDVKM. This CDR3 spans 16 amino acids. The CDR3 nucleotides are TGTGCCAGCATTGGGACAGGGGCGGTTTTTTTAGAGACCCAGTACTTC. Amino acids: CASIGTGAVFLETQYF. Based on the CDR3 plus reference TRBV28 and TRBJ2-5, the full variable domain is DVKVTQSSRYLVKRTGEKVFLECVQDMDHENMFWYRQDPGLGLRLIYFSYDVKMKEKGDIPEGYSVSREKKERFSLILESASTNQTSMYLCASIGTGAVFLETQYFGPGTRLLVL.

The chain uses TRBV5-1 and TRBJ1-3, with a tentative D call TRBD1 (6 bases). CDR1 and CDR2 from the germline V gene are SGHRS and YFSETQ. The CDR3 runs to 16 residues. V lost 5 bases, J lost 2 bases, and 17 bases lay in between. This chain's CDR3 is CASSRTYRDPGNTIYF. CDR3 in DNA: TGCGCCAGCAGTCGGACCTACAGGGACCCTGGAAACACCATATATTTT. The full variable domain, in which reference TRBV5-1 and TRBJ1-3 provide the parts outside the CDR3, is KAGVTQTPRYLIKTRGQQVTLSCSPISGHRSVSWYQQTPGQGLQFLFEYFSETQRNKGNFPGRFSGRQFSNSRSEMNVSTLELGDSALYLCASSRTYRDPGNTIYFGEGSWLTVV.

The chain links TRBV2 to TRBJ1-2; 7 bases are shared with TRBD1. J was trimmed by 3 bases and V by 6 bases; bases with no gene match: 4. The germline V gene has CDR1 SNHLY and CDR2 FYNNEI. The CDR3 sequence is 13 residues long. The CDR3 bases are TGTGCCAGCAGCGTAGGACAGGACTATGGCTACACCTTC. Residues: CASSVGQDYGYTF.

The chain uses TRBV18 and TRBJ2-3; 7 nucleotides line up with TRBD2. Germline-derived CDR1 and CDR2 are KGHSH and LQKENI. The CDR3 is 18 residues long. Trimming took 3 bases from V and 2 from J; bases not matched to a gene: 14. The CDR3 region has the DNA TGTGCCAGCTCACCGGCCCGAGGACTAGAAGGCTACACAGATACGCAGTATTTT. Protein: CASSPARGLEGYTDTQYF.

As regards this clone: This same CDR3 is encoded by further DNA sequences in the sample. The chain employs TRBV20-1 and TRBJ1-5; the D is unclear. CDR3 length equals 10 residues. Looked up from germline, CDR1 is DFQATT and CDR2 is SNEGSKA (reference sequence). V shed 7 bases and J shed 4 bases, with 5 bases lying between them. The DNA for the CDR3 is TGCAGTGTGGGTAATCAGCCCCAGCATTTT. Residues: CSVGNQPQHF.